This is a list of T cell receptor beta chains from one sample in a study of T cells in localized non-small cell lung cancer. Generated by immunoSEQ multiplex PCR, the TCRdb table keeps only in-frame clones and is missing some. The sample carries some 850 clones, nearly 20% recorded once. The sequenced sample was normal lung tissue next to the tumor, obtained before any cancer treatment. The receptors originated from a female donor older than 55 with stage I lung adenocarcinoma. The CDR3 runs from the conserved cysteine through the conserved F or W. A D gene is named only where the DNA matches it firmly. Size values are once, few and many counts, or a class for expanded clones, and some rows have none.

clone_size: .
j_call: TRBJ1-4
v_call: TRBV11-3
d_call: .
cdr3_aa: CASSSWGGIPEKLFF
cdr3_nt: TGTGCCAGCAGCTCGTGGGGTGGTATCCCTGAAAAACTGTTTTTT

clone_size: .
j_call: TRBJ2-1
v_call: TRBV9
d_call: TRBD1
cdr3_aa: CASSPRDRGSAEQFF
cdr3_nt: TGTGCCAGCAGCCCGCGGGACAGGGGGTCGGCTGAGCAGTTCTTC

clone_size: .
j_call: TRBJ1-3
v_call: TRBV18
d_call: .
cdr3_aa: CASSPPFGISGNTIYF
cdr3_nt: TGTGCCAGCTCACCACCGTTCGGCATCTCTGGAAACACCATATATTTT

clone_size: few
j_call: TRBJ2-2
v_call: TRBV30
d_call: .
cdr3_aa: CAWSLWGSTNTGELFF
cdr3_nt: TGTGCCTGGAGTTTGTGGGGATCCACGAACACCGGGGAGCTGTTTTTT

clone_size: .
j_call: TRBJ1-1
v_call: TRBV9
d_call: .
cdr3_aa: CASSDHSGLSNTEAFF
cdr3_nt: TGTGCCAGCAGCGACCACAGCGGGCTCTCGAACACTGAAGCTTTCTTT

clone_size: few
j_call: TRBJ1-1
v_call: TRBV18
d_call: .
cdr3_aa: CASSPTGGTEAFF
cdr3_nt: TGTGCCAGCTCACCAACGGGAGGCACTGAAGCTTTCTTT

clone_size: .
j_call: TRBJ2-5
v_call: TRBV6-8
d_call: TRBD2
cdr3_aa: CAISPGGVAGGQETQYF
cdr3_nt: TGTGCCATCAGTCCGGGCGGGGTAGCGGGAGGCCAAGAGACCCAGTACTTC

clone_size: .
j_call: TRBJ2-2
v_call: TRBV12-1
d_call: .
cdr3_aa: CASSSGGTGELFF
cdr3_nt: TGTGCCAGCAGCTCAGGGGGCACCGGGGAGCTGTTTTTT

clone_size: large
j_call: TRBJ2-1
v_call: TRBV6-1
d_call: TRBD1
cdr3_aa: CASSEGTGGDEQFF
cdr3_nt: TGTGCCAGCAGTGAAGGGACAGGGGGTGATGAGCAGTTCTTC

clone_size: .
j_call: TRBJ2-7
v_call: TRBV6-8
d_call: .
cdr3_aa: CASSYSSQPGANREQYF
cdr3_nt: TGTGCCAGCAGTTACTCGAGTCAACCAGGGGCGAATCGCGAGCAGTACTTC

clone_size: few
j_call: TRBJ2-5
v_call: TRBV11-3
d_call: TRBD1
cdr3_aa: CASSSGQWQETQYF
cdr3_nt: TGTGCCAGCAGCTCGGGACAGTGGCAAGAGACCCAGTACTTC

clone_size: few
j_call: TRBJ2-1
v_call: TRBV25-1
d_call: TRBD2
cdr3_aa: CASSALGEREVNEQFF
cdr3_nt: TGTGCCAGCAGTGCCCTGGGCGAGCGGGAGGTCAATGAGCAGTTCTTC

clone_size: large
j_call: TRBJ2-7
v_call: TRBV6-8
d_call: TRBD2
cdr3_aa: CASTGREELWEQYF
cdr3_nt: TGTGCCAGCACGGGTCGGGAGGAGCTATGGGAGCAGTACTTC

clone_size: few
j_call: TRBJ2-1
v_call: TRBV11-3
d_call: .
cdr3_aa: CASSLVFGQGLGNEQFF
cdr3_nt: TGTGCCAGCAGCTTAGTATTCGGGCAGGGGTTAGGCAATGAGCAGTTCTTC

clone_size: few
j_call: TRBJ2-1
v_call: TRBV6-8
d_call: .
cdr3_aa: CASSYSAVQTYNEQFF
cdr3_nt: TGTGCCAGCAGTTACTCCGCGGTCCAGACCTACAATGAGCAGTTCTTC

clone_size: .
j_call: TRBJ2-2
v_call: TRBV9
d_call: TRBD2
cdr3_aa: CASSPRLAASTGELFF
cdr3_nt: TGTGCCAGCAGCCCCCGACTAGCGGCCTCCACCGGGGAGCTGTTTTTT

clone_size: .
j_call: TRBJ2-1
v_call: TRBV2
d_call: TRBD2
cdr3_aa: CASKIVTSGRARSNEQFF
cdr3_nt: TGTGCCAGCAAAATCGTGACTAGCGGGAGGGCGAGAAGTAATGAGCAGTTCTTC

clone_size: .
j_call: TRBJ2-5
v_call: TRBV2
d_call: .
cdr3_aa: CASSVSRDQETQYF
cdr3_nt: TGTGCCAGCAGTGTGAGCAGGGACCAAGAGACCCAGTACTTC

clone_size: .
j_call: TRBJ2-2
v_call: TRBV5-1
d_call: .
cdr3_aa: CASTRTDPNTGELFF
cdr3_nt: TGCGCCAGCACCAGGACAGATCCGAACACCGGGGAGCTGTTTTTT

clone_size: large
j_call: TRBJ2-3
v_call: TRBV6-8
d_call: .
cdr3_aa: CASSDSGTSTDTQYF
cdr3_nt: TGTGCCAGCAGTGACTCCGGGACTAGCACAGATACGCAGTATTTT

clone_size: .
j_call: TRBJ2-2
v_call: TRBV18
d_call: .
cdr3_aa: CASSPGLAHTGELFF
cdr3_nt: TGTGCCAGCTCACCGGGGTTGGCCCACACCGGGGAGCTGTTTTTT

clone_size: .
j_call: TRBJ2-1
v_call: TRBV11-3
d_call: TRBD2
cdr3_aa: CASSLVSFWLAGGGNEQFF
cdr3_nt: TGTGCCAGCAGCTTAGTTTCCTTCTGGCTAGCGGGCGGAGGCAATGAGCAGTTCTTC

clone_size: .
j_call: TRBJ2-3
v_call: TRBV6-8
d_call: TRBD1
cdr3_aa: CASSAHTGGGTDTQYF
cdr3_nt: TGTGCCAGCAGTGCCCACACAGGGGGTGGCACAGATACGCAGTATTTT